This TCR beta chain was identified in a study of technical replicates of blood from a few donors. This table comes from immunoSEQ multiplex PCR, and its TCRdb copy is limited to in-frame clones, with some not included. The table records more than 80,000 clones, about 96% of them present only once. V was trimmed by 10 bases and J by 0 bases, leaving 11 bases between them. CDR1 MGHRA and CDR2 YSYEKL come from the germline V gene. CDR3 length: 13 residues. Sample: T cells isolated from PBMCs. The origin of this receptor is a human donor in good health. The V and J genes are TRBV4-1 and TRBJ2-3; tentatively, D is TRBD2 (6 bases). The CDR3 nucleotides read TGCGCCATAGGGAGGACTAGCACAGATACGCAGTATTTT. Translated, it gives CAIGRTSTDTQYF.